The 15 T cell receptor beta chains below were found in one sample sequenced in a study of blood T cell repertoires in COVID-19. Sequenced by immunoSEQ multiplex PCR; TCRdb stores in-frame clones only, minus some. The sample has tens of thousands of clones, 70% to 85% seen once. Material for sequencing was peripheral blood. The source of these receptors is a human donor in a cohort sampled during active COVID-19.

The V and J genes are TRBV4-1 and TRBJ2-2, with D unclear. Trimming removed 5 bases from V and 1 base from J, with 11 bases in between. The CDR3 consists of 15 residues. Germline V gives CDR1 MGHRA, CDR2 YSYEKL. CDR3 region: CASSTQILNTGELFF. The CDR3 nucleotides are TGCGCCAGCAGCACACAGATTTTGAACACCGGGGAGCTGTTTTTT.

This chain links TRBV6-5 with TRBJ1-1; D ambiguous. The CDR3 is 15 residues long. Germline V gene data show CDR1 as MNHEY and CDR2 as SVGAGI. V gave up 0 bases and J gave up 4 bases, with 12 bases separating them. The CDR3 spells CASSYSGRSGTEAFF. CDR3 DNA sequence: TGTGCCAGCAGTTACTCGGGCAGATCTGGCACTGAAGCTTTCTTT.

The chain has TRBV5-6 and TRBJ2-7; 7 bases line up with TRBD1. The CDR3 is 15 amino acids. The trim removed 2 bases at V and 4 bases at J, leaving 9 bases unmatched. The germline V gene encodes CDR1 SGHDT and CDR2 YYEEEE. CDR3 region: CASSFLGDRTYEQYF. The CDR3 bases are TGTGCCAGCAGCTTCCTCGGGGACAGAACATACGAGCAGTACTTC.

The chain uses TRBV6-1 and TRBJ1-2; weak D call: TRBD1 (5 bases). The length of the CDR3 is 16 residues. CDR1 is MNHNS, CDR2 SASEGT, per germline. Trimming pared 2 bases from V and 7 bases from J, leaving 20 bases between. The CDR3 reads CASSEPRPQRGGGYTF. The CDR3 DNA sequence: TGTGCCAGCAGTGAACCGCGACCGCAGCGCGGGGGTGGCTACACCTTC.

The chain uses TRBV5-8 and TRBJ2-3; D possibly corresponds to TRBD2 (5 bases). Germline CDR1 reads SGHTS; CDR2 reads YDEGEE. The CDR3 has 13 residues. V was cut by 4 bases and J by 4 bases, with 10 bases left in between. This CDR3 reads CASSPLVPDTQYF. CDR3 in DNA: TGTGCCAGCAGCCCACTAGTACCAGATACGCAGTATTTT.

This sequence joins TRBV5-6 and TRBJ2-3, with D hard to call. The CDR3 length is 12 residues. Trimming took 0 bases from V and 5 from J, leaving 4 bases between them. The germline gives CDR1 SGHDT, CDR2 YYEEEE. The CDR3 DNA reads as TGTGCCAGCAGCTTGGCCAAAGATACGCAGTATTTT. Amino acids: CASSLAKDTQYF.

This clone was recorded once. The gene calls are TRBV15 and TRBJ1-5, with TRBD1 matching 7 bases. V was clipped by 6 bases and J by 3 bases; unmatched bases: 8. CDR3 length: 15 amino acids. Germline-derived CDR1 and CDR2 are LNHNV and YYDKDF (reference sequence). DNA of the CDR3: TGTGCCACCAGGAAGGGACAGCCAAACAATCAGCCCCAGCATTTT. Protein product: CATRKGQPNNQPQHF.

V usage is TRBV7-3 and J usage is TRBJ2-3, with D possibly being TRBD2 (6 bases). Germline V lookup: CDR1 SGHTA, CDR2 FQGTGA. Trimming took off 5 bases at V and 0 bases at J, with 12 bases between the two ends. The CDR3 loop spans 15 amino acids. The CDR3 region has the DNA TGTGCCAGCAGCCCGGAGGGGACGAGCACAGATACGCAGTATTTT. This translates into CASSPEGTSTDTQYF. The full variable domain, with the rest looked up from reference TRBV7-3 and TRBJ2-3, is GAGVSQTPSNKVTEKGKYVELRCDPISGHTALYWYRQSLGQGPEFLIYFQGTGAADDSGLPNDRFFAVRPEGSVSTLKIQRTERGDSAVYLCASSPEGTSTDTQYFGPGTRLTVL.

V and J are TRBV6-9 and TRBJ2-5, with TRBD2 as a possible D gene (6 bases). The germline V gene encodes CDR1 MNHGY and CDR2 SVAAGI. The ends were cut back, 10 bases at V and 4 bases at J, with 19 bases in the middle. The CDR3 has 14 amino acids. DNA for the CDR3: TGTGCCACCGCGGGGCGGGACCCCAGAGAGACCCAGTACTTC. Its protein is CATAGRDPRETQYF.

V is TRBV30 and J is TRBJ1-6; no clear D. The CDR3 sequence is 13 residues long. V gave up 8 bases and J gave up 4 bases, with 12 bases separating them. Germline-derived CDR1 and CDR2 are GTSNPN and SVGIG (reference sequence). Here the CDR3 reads CAQQTEYNSPLHF. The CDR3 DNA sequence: TGTGCCCAACAAACAGAGTATAATTCACCCCTCCACTTT.

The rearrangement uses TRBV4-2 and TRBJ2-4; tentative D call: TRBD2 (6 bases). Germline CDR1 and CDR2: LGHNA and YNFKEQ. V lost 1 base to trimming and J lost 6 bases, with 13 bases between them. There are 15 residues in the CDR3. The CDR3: CASSQGTRRGNIQYF. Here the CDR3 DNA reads TGTGCCAGCAGCCAAGGAACCCGGCGGGGAAACATTCAGTACTTC.

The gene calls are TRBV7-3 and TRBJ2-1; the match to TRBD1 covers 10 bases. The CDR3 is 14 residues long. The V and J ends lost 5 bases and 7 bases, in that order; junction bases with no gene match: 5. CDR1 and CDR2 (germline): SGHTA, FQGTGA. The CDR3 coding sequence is TGTGCCAGCAGCAGGGACAGGGGTTTTAATGAGCAGTTCTTC. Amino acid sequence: CASSRDRGFNEQFF.

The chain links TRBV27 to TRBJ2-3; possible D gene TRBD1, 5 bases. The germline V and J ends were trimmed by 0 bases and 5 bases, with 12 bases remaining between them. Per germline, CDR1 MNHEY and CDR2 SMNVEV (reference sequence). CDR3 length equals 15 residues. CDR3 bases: TGTGCCAGCAGTTTATCGAAGGTGGGGCGAGATACGCAGTATTTT. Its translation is CASSLSKVGRDTQYF.

The CDR3 nucleotides are TGTGCCAGTTGGACAGGGGTAGGTATGACTGAAGCTTTCTTT. Translation: CASWTGVGMTEAFF. The V gene is TRBV27, the J gene TRBJ1-1; 9 bases map to TRBD1. The ends lost 9 bases at V and 5 bases at J; junction bases unmatched: 10. The CDR3 covers 14 residues. CDR1 and CDR2 (germline): MNHEY, SMNVEV (reference sequence).

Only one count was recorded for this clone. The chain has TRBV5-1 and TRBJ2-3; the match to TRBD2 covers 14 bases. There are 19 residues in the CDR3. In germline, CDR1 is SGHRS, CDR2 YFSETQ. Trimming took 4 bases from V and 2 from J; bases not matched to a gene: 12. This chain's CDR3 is CASSPTGTSGRRVTDTQYF. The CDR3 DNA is TGCGCCAGCAGCCCGACCGGGACTAGCGGGAGAAGAGTCACAGATACGCAGTATTTT.